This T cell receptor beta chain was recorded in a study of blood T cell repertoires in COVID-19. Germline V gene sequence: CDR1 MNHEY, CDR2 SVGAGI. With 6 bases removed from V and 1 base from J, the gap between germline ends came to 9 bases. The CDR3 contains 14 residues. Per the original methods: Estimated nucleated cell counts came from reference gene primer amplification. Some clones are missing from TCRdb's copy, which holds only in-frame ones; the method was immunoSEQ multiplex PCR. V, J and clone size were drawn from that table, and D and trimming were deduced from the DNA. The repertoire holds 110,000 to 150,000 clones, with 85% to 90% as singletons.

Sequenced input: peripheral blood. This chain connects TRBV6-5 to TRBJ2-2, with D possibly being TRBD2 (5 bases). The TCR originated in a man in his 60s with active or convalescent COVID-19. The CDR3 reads CASSPSGNTGELFF. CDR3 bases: TGTGCCAGCAGCCCCAGCGGGAACACCGGGGAGCTGTTTTTT.